The 8 T cell receptor beta chains below all came from one sample that was sequenced in a study of blood T cell repertoires in COVID-19. Profiling relied on immunoSEQ multiplex PCR, and the TCRdb table lists in-frame clones only, not all of them. The table records approximately 230,000 clones, about nine tenths of them present only once. The sample was peripheral blood. These TCRs come from a man under 40 who had recovered from COVID-19.

The chain links TRBV5-1 to TRBJ2-3; 9 bases align to TRBD1. V gave up 7 bases and J gave up 5 bases; unmatched junction bases: 8. Germline lookup yields CDR1 SGHRS and CDR2 YFSETQ. The CDR3 has 14 residues. CDR3: CASRGQGWEDTQYF. The DNA of the CDR3 is TGCGCCAGCCGAGGACAGGGGTGGGAAGATACGCAGTATTTT.

The rearrangement joins TRBV5-1 to TRBJ1-1; maybe TRBD1 (6 bases). Germline CDR1 and CDR2: SGHRS and YFSETQ. The CDR3 length is 16 residues. The V end lost 4 bases, the J end lost 0 bases, and 16 bases lay between the germline ends. The CDR3 DNA reads TGCGCCAGCAGCGCCCCGTTACAGGGTATGAACACTGAAGCTTTCTTT. Its protein product is CASSAPLQGMNTEAFF.

The chain uses TRBV7-2 and TRBJ1-4; 7 bases fit TRBD1. The germline V gene has CDR1 SGHTA and CDR2 FQGNSA. The CDR3 spans 14 residues. After removal of 5 bases from V and 5 bases from J, the junction contained 5 bases not matched to a gene. The CDR3 loop is CASSTGTVNEKLFF. The CDR3 nucleotides read TGTGCCAGCAGCACCGGGACAGTCAATGAAAAACTGTTTTTT. Full variable domain (remainder filled in from reference TRBV7-2 and TRBJ1-4): GAGVSQSPSNKVTEKGKDVELRCDPISGHTALYWYRQSLGQGLEFLIYFQGNSAPDKSGLPSDRFSAERTGGSVSTLTIQRTQQEDSAVYLCASSTGTVNEKLFFGSGTQLSVL.

The CDR3 here is CSASAGVPLETQYF. The DNA for the CDR3 is TGCAGTGCTAGTGCCGGGGTGCCGTTAGAGACCCAGTACTTC. This rearrangement joins TRBV20-1 to TRBJ2-5; D may be TRBD2 (5 bases). V was clipped by 3 bases and J by 4 bases, with 15 bases between them. CDR1 DFQATT and CDR2 SNEGSKA come from the germline V gene (reference sequence). The CDR3 consists of 14 residues.

V gene TRBV7-6 combines with J gene TRBJ2-7; 12 bases match TRBD1. V lost 4 bases and J lost 5; bases outside the gene matches: 6. The germline gives CDR1 SGHVS, CDR2 FNYEAQ. The length of the CDR3 is 15 residues. The CDR3 coding sequence is TGTGCCAGCAGCTCGGGGACAGGGGGCTTGAACGAGCAGTACTTC. Protein product: CASSSGTGGLNEQYF.

The V gene is TRBV7-2, the J gene TRBJ1-6; the D is unclear. Germline V lookup: CDR1 SGHTA, CDR2 FQGNSA. The CDR3 loop spans 16 amino acids. V dropped 0 bases and J dropped 3 bases, with 9 bases sitting between them. CDR3 amino acids: CASSLARLNYNSPLHF. The DNA of the CDR3 is TGTGCCAGCAGCTTAGCCAGGCTAAACTATAATTCACCCCTCCACTTT.

The CDR3 protein is CASSDRDEVSNQPQHF. The DNA of the CDR3 is TGTGCCAGCAGCGACAGGGACGAGGTGAGCAATCAGCCCCAGCATTTT. This rearrangement joins TRBV7-9 to TRBJ1-5; the match to TRBD1 covers 7 bases. This CDR3 is 16 amino acids long. In germline, CDR1 is SEHNR, CDR2 FQNEAQ (reference sequence). With V trimmed by 5 bases and J by 1 base, 8 bases remained unmatched.

This clone turned up a few times. The gene calls are TRBV9 and TRBJ1-1, with 9 bases that match TRBD1. The germline CDR1 and CDR2 sequences are SGDLS and YYNGEE. Trimming removed 6 bases from V and 4 bases from J; junction bases left unmatched: 13. This CDR3 comprises 16 residues. The DNA for the CDR3 is TGTGCCAGCACGACCGGCGAGGACAGGGGAACCACTGAAGCTTTCTTT. Translated: CASTTGEDRGTTEAFF.